This TCR beta chain was retrieved from a study of T cell responses to AZD1222 COVID-19 vaccine. The V gene end was trimmed by 5 bases and the J gene end by 4 bases; junction bases not matched to a gene: 8. Germline CDR1 is SGHVS and CDR2 is FQNEAQ. The CDR3 is made up of 16 amino acids. Method: immunoSEQ multiplex PCR; TCRdb's copy keeps in-frame clones and lacks some. The table includes 200,000 or so clones, around 88% detected once. This material consisted of peripheral blood, taken on day 0 of AZD1222 vaccination. The chain uses TRBV7-8 and TRBJ1-3, with 10 positions matching TRBD1. The receptor comes from an adult in good health. In nucleotides, the CDR3 is TGTGCCAGCAGCCCCAGGGACAGGGGATCAGGAAACACCATATATTTT. Its translation: CASSPRDRGSGNTIYF.